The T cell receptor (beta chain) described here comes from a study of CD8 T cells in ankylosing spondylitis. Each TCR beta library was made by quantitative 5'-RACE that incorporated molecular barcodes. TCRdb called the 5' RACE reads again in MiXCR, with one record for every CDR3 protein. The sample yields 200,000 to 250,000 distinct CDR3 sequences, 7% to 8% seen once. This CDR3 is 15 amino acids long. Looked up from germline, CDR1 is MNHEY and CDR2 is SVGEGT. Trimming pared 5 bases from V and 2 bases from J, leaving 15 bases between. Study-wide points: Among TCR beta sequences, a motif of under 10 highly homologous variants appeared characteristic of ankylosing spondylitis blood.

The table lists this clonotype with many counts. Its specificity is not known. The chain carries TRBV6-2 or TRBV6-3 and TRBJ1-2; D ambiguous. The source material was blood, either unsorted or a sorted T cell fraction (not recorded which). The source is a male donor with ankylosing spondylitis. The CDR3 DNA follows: TGTGCCAGCAGTGGAGCTGGGCGGATAAACTATGGCTACACCTTC. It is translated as CASSGAGRINYGYTF.